Listed below are T cell receptor beta chains from one sample, sequenced in a study of post-analysis software for immune sequencing data. TCRdb reprocessed the PCR reads via MiXCR and lists one record per CDR3 protein. The profile shows about 210,000 distinct CDR3 sequences, around 30% of them singletons. Sequencing input: blood. The receptors here all came from a girl aged 2-17 years with multiple sclerosis. CDR3s include the opening cysteine and the closing phenylalanine or tryptophan. A D gene is named only where the DNA matches it firmly. The size entry is marked missing in some rows and otherwise reads once, few, many or a size class.

few | . | TRBJ1-2 | 13 | TRBV7-8 | CASSFRKNYGYTF | TGTGCCAGCAGCTTTAGGAAAAACTATGGCTACACCTTC
. | . | TRBJ2-7 | 13 | TRBV5-1 | CASSLDPVYEQYF | TGCGCCAGCAGCTTGGATCCAGTCTACGAGCAGTACTTC
. | TRBD1 | TRBJ2-1 | 15 | TRBV28 | CASRGGTGSYNEQFF | TGTGCCAGCAGGGGCGGGACAGGGTCCTACAATGAGCAGTTCTTC
many | . | TRBJ2-5 | 12 | TRBV11-3 | CASSFSQGRQYF | TGTGCCAGCAGCTTCAGCCAGGGGAGACAGTACTTC
. | . | TRBJ1-1 | 13 | TRBV7-3 | CASSLDQDTEAFF | TGTGCCAGCAGCTTGGACCAGGACACTGAAGCTTTCTTT
few | . | TRBJ1-1 | 13 | TRBV9 | CASSVSPGAEAFF | TGTGCCAGCAGCGTTTCCCCGGGGGCAGAAGCTTTCTTT
few | . | TRBJ2-1 | 10 | TRBV15 | CATADNEQFF | TGTGCCACCGCCGACAATGAGCAGTTCTTC
few | . | TRBJ1-2 | 16 | TRBV5-1 | CASSLDGNRYNYGYTF | TGCGCCAGCAGCTTGGATGGGAACAGGTATAACTATGGCTACACCTTC
few | TRBD1 | TRBJ1-5 | 16 | TRBV28 | CASSHRLQGGYQPQHF | TGTGCCAGCAGTCACCGATTACAGGGGGGATATCAGCCCCAGCATTTT
many | . | TRBJ2-5 | 11 | TRBV20-1 | CSARAGETQYF | TGCAGTGCTAGAGCAGGGGAGACCCAGTACTTC
few | TRBD1 | TRBJ1-1 | 13 | TRBV6-5 | CASSPGTGTEAFF | TGTGCCAGCAGCCCCGGGACAGGCACTGAAGCTTTCTTT
many | TRBD2 | TRBJ2-7 | 17 | TRBV6-2/TRBV6-3 | CASSPPWGSGSFYEQYF | TGTGCCAGCAGTCCACCCTGGGGCAGCGGGAGCTTCTACGAGCAGTACTTC
few | . | TRBJ1-1 | 13 | TRBV12-3/TRBV12-4 | CASSLFEIAEAFF | TGTGCCAGCAGTTTATTTGAGATCGCTGAAGCTTTCTTT
many | . | TRBJ2-7 | 13 | TRBV29-1 | CSAMGGLTYEQYF | TGCAGCGCCATGGGGGGGCTAACCTACGAGCAGTACTTC
. | . | TRBJ2-7 | 14 | TRBV27 | CASSFLGNSYEQYF | TGTGCCAGCAGTTTCTTGGGGAACTCCTACGAGCAGTACTTC
. | . | TRBJ2-5 | 16 | TRBV7-6 | CASSSSEGGWLETQYF | TGTGCCAGCAGCTCCTCTGAGGGGGGGTGGCTTGAGACCCAGTACTTC
. | TRBD2 | TRBJ2-7 | 16 | TRBV4-1 | CASSRSGTSGWYEQYF | TGCGCCAGCAGCCGTTCCGGGACTAGCGGGTGGTACGAGCAGTACTTC
. | . | TRBJ1-5 | 15 | TRBV3-1 | CASSQGIYSNQPQHF | TGTGCCAGCAGCCAAGGGATTTATAGCAATCAGCCCCAGCATTTT
. | . | TRBJ2-7 | 15 | TRBV7-9 | CASSPHRNGGYEQYF | TGTGCCAGCAGCCCGCACAGGAACGGGGGCTACGAGCAGTACTTC
. | . | TRBJ1-4 | 13 | TRBV20-1 | CSARSVVNEKLFF | TGCAGTGCTAGGAGTGTAGTTAATGAAAAACTGTTTTTT
. | . | TRBJ2-1 | 16 | TRBV27 | CASSLNAGVTYNEQFF | TGTGCCAGCAGTTTAAATGCGGGCGTCACCTACAATGAGCAGTTCTTC
few | . | TRBJ2-1 | 15 | TRBV7-2 | CASSLAVSRGDEQFF | TGTGCCAGCAGCTTAGCAGTAAGTAGGGGGGATGAGCAGTTCTTC
. | TRBD2 | TRBJ2-7 | 14 | TRBV6-2/TRBV6-3 | CASRGPGGSYEQYF | TGTGCCAGCAGGGGGCCGGGGGGCTCCTACGAGCAGTACTTC
many | TRBD1 | TRBJ1-2 | 13 | TRBV12-3/TRBV12-4 | CASSPGTAYGYTF | TGTGCCAGCAGTCCTGGGACAGCCTATGGCTACACCTTC
many | TRBD2 | TRBJ2-7 | 15 | TRBV28 | CASSSWTSGAYEQYF | TGTGCCAGCAGTTCCTGGACTAGCGGGGCGTACGAGCAGTACTTC
. | TRBD1 | TRBJ1-2 | 14 | TRBV7-2 | CASSSGQGARGYTF | TGTGCCAGCAGCTCGGGACAGGGGGCAAGGGGCTACACCTTC
few | . | TRBJ1-4 | 14 | TRBV20-1 | CSARDRRADEKLFF | TGCAGTGCTAGAGATCGTCGGGCGGATGAAAAACTGTTTTTT
few | . | TRBJ1-1 | 14 | TRBV6-5 | CASSPLQPNTKAFF | TGTGCCAGCAGCCCTCTTCAGCCGAACACTAAAGCTTTCTTT
few | . | TRBJ2-3 | 14 | TRBV2 | CASTKGSPGDTQYF | TGTGCCAGCACCAAAGGCTCCCCCGGAGATACGCAGTATTTT
few | . | TRBJ2-1 | 17 | TRBV5-1 | CASSLTTGKSSYNEQFF | TGCGCCAGCAGCTTGACTACAGGGAAAAGCTCCTACAATGAGCAGTTCTTC
few | . | TRBJ1-1 | 12 | TRBV7-9 | CASSSGPKEAFF | TGTGCCAGCAGCTCAGGACCGAAGGAAGCTTTCTTT
many | TRBD1 | TRBJ1-5 | 15 | TRBV28 | CASRGQGAGYQPQHF | TGTGCCAGCAGGGGACAGGGGGCAGGTTATCAGCCCCAGCATTTT